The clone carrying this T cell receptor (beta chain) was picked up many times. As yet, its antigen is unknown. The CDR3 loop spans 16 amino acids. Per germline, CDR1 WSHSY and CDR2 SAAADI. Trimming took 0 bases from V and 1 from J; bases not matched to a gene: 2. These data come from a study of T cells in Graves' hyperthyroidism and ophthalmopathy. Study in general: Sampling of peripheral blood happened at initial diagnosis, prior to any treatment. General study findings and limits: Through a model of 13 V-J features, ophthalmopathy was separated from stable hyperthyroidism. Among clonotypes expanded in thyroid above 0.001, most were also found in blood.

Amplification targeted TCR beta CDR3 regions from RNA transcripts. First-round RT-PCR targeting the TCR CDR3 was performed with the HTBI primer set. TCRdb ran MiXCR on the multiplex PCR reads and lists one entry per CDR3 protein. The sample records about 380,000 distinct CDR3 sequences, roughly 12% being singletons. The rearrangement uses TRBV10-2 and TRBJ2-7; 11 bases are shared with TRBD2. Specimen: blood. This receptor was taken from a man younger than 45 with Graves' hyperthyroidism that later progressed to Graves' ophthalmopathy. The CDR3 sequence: CASSESGTSGSYEQYF. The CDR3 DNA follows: TGCGCCAGCAGTGAGTCCGGGACTAGCGGATCCTACGAGCAGTACTTC.